The T cell receptor (beta chain) described here comes from a study of T cell repertoires in cytomegalovirus infection. Study as a whole: Public TCR beta signatures were indicative of both CMV infection and a matching HLA type.

MiXCR, applied by TCRdb to the reads, yields one record per CDR3 protein. The profile covers roughly 860,000 distinct CDR3 sequences, with around a third appearing a single time and roughly 12% taken by the ten largest. Whole-study findings and limits: Carriers of CMV and the relevant HLA type were discriminated by public TCR beta frequency. In two of eight donors, the top clonotype was HLA-C-restricted CMV-specific.

About this clonotype itself: Its antigen is still unknown.

The V segment lost 7 bases and the J segment 2 bases; nucleotides outside the gene matches: 2. The germline gives CDR1 SGHDT, CDR2 YYEEEE. CDR3 length equals 12 residues. V gene TRBV5-6 combines with J gene TRBJ2-7; 8 nucleotides agree with TRBD1. This TCR came from a human donor in good health (CMV status not recorded). Some clones in this sample may be carry-over from other donors' samples. The source material was cultured CD8+ T cells from PBMCs, sampled from culture after CMV antigen stimulation. CDR3 sequence: CASGTGAYEQYF. In DNA, the CDR3 is TGTGCCAGCGGGACAGGCGCCTACGAGCAGTACTTC. Using reference TRBV5-6 and TRBJ2-7 for the parts outside the CDR3, the full variable domain is DAGVTQSPTHLIKTRGQQVTLRCSPKSGHDTVSWYQQALGQGPQFIFQYYEEEERQRGNFPDRFSGHQFPNYSSELNVNALLLGDSALYLCASGTGAYEQYFGPGTRLTVT.